These 2 T cell receptor beta chains were sequenced from one sample in a study of blood T cells in healthy people across ages. The second PCR ran about 6 to 12 cycles with a sample-barcoded 5' primer and J-beta primers. TCRdb re-called the 5' RACE reads with MiXCR, one entry per CDR3 protein. The data show hundreds of thousands of distinct CDR3 sequences, 40% to 65% seen once. The source material was blood. The source is a woman aged 80 or over in good health.

The rearrangement uses TRBV30 and TRBJ2-2; D perhaps matches TRBD2 (6 bases). The CDR3 is made up of 13 amino acids. V dropped 7 bases and J dropped 3 bases, with 12 bases sitting between them. Germline V gene sequence: CDR1 GTSNPN, CDR2 SVGIG (reference sequence). Written as DNA, the CDR3 is TGTGCCTTCGGGACTGGTTACACCGGGGAGCTGTTTTTT. Its translation is CAFGTGYTGELFF.

A few counts support this clonotype. V and J are TRBV20-1 and TRBJ2-1, with 7 positions matching TRBD2. The ends lost 2 bases at V and 3 bases at J; junction bases unmatched: 4. The CDR3 consists of 14 residues. Germline V gene lookup returns CDR1 DFQATT and CDR2 SNEGSKA (reference sequence). CDR3 region: CSARQGTIYNEQFF. The CDR3, as DNA: TGCAGTGCTAGACAAGGGACTATCTACAATGAGCAGTTCTTC.